This record covers a single T cell receptor beta chain. The antigen remains undetermined. Germline V gene sequence: CDR1 MGHRA, CDR2 YSYEKL. CDR3 length: 15 residues. V lost 3 bases to trimming and J lost 4 bases, with 15 bases between them. PCR involved 60 Vbeta and 13 Jbeta primers. Sequenced by immunoSEQ multiplex PCR; TCRdb stores in-frame clones only, minus some. Among 200,000 to 250,000 clones listed, around 64% were seen once. The data were taken from a study of cytomegalovirus exposure and HLA in healthy donors. Regarding the study as a whole: The study put 150 or so TCR beta chains on its list as cytomegalovirus-associated.

The clonotype comes from a man in his forties in good health and CMV-seropositive. The material sequenced was PBMCs. This chain connects TRBV4-1 to TRBJ1-2; tentatively, D is TRBD1 (6 bases). The CDR3 region has the DNA TGCGCCAGCAGCCAGGGGGCAGGGGAGGGCTATGGCTACACCTTC. It is translated as CASSQGAGEGYGYTF.